Shown below are 30 T cell receptor beta chains from a single sample sequenced in a study of blood T cells in healthy people across ages (dated by TCRdb to between 2015 and 2017). The library was prepared using 5' RACE. This sample was sequenced with an Illumina HiSeq 2500. A second PCR of 7 to 11 cycles was run with a J-beta primer mix and a sample-barcoded 5' primer. Through fastp at Q25 and MiXCR, TCRdb rebuilt clones from the public reads, retaining in-frame beta chains. For every CDR3 protein sequence, its rows merge into one entry that carries the most common genes and DNA. The sample table contains under 1,100,000 distinct CDR3 sequences; only one count was recorded for roughly a quarter of them. The top ten constitute about 0.72% of the sample. Another study also made use of these data, one on T cells of mothers and their children.

The sample comprised blood. The receptors shown here come from a girl between 2 and 10 years old in good health.

This chain joins TRBV28 and TRBJ2-5, with 11 bases lining up with TRBD1. The tail of the sequence fits TRBJ2-7 better, so the J call may be wrong. Per germline, CDR1 MDHEN and CDR2 SYDVKM. This CDR3 has 17 amino acids. The CDR3 region has the DNA TGTGCCAGCCAGGGACAGGGGGTTACTTCAAGCTCCTACGAGCAGTACTTC. It is translated as CASQGQGVTSSSYEQYF.

This clonotype was seen more than once but under ten times. The chain links TRBV4-2 to TRBJ2-1; possibly TRBD1 for D (5 bases). TRBJ2-5 explains the end of the DNA better; the J call may be wrong. Germline assignment: CDR1 LGHNA and CDR2 YNFKEQ. The CDR3 runs 15 residues. CDR3 in amino acids: CASSQEEAGLGTQYF. The CDR3 nucleotides read TGTGCCAGCAGCCAAGAAGAAGCAGGGTTGGGGACCCAGTACTTC.

With respect to this clonotype: A much larger clonotype is one base distant, so this may be a read error. This chain uses TRBV6-1 with TRBJ1-2; D remains unclear. Looked up from germline, CDR1 is MNHNS and CDR2 is SASEGT. Trimming removed 2 bases from V and 4 bases from J, with 2 bases in between. This CDR3 spans 11 amino acids. CDR3 loop: CASSELYGYTF. CDR3 in DNA: TGTGCCAGCAGTGAACTCTATGGCTACACCTTC.

This clonotype was observed a handful of times. The rearrangement uses TRBV7-2 and TRBJ1-2; 8 bases agree with TRBD1. CDR1 is SGHTA, CDR2 FQGNSA, per germline. V shed 2 bases and J 2 bases; nucleotides not matched to a gene: 13. CDR3 length: 18 amino acids. CDR3 coding DNA: TGTGCCAGCAGCTTAAAAGTTGTATCCCGACAGGGGAACTATGGCTACACCTTC. Its translation is CASSLKVVSRQGNYGYTF.

As concerns this clonotype: Compared with germline, one end of the junction differs, possibly owing to a read error. CDR3 nucleotides: TGCAGCGTCCCCGACTCGAGGGGTGTGTTCTTC. It encodes CSVPDSRGVFF. The rearrangement links TRBV29-1 to TRBJ2-5; the D gene could be TRBD1 or TRBD2 (5 bases each). This CDR3 contains 11 residues. Germline V CDR1 and CDR2: SQVTM, ANQGSEA.

The table lists this clonotype with a few counts. This chain joins TRBV12-3 or TRBV12-4 and TRBJ2-5; 10 nucleotides line up with TRBD2. The CDR3 has 15 residues. V trimming: 4 bases; J trimming: 6 bases; junction bases outside the gene matches: 8. CDR3 nucleotides: TGTGCCAGCAGTTCCCTCCCTAGCGGGGGTAAGACCCAGTACTTC. Its translation is CASSSLPSGGKTQYF.

This rearrangement joins TRBV7-8 to TRBJ2-7, with D possibly TRBD1 on 6 matching bases. CDR3 size: 16 residues. The ends were cut back, 3 bases at V and 3 bases at J, with 18 bases in the middle. Germline V CDR1 and CDR2: SGHVS, FQNEAQ. CDR3 in DNA: TGTGCCAGCAGCTTTTCTGGACAGCATAACCTCTACGAGCAGTACTTC. The encoded protein is CASSFSGQHNLYEQYF.

Only a few counts were recorded for this clonotype. Here the CDR3 DNA reads TGTGCCAGCAGTCGGGACAGCTTCCAAGAGACCCAGTACTTC. Protein product: CASSRDSFQETQYF. The chain combines TRBV6-5 with TRBJ2-5; TRBD1 agrees at 7 bases. V lost 5 bases, J lost 1 base, and 4 bases stayed unmatched. Looked up from germline, CDR1 is MNHEY and CDR2 is SVGAGI. This CDR3 has 14 amino acids.

The gene calls are TRBV4-2 and TRBJ2-3, with 10 bases aligning to TRBD2. Germline values: CDR1 LGHNA, CDR2 YNFKEQ. The CDR3 loop spans 15 amino acids. With V trimmed by 4 bases and J by 7 bases, 8 bases remained unmatched. CDR3 DNA sequence: TGTGCCAGCAGCCGAGAAGCGGGAGGGTTGAATACGCAGTATTTT. This encodes CASSREAGGLNTQYF.

This clonotype was seen a few times. The chain is built from TRBV29-1 and TRBJ1-5; tentative D call: TRBD1 (5 bases). CDR1 is SQVTM and CDR2 is ANQGSEA in the germline V gene. Trimming removed 3 bases at V and 5 bases at J, with 11 bases between. This CDR3 is built from 13 residues. The CDR3 is CSVEVGEDQPQHF. CDR3 sequence (DNA): TGCAGCGTTGAGGTAGGGGAGGATCAGCCCCAGCATTTT.

The genes are TRBV29-1 and TRBJ1-1; a possible D gene is TRBD1 (5 bases). Germline values: CDR1 SQVTM, CDR2 ANQGSEA. The CDR3 runs 14 residues. V lost 2 bases and J 1 base, leaving 11 bases between the germline ends. CDR3 nucleotide sequence: TGCAGCGTTGAATCTGCGACAGAGAACACTGAAGCTTTCTTT. It encodes CSVESATENTEAFF.

This chain joins TRBV7-9 and TRBJ2-3; D unclear. V was cut by 4 bases and J by 3 bases, with 8 bases left in between. This CDR3 is built from 13 residues. Germline V lookup: CDR1 SEHNR, CDR2 FQNEAQ (reference sequence). This CDR3 reads CASSSSVTDTQYF. CDR3 bases: TGTGCCAGCAGCTCCTCTGTAACAGATACGCAGTATTTT.

This clonotype was detected only a few times. This sequence joins TRBV20-1 and TRBJ2-5; 13 bases are a match to TRBD2. Germline V gene lookup returns CDR1 DFQATT and CDR2 SNEGSKA (reference sequence). This CDR3 has 15 residues. V shed 0 bases, J shed 9 bases, and the junction held 7 bases outside the gene matches. The CDR3 loop reads CSARDLTSGGEAQYF. Here the CDR3 DNA reads TGCAGTGCTAGAGACCTTACTAGCGGGGGGGAGGCCCAGTACTTC.

The table lists this clonotype with many counts. The rearrangement links TRBV7-3 to TRBJ2-5; no firm D call. Looked up from germline, CDR1 is SGHTA and CDR2 is FQGTGA. Trimming removed 6 bases at V and 2 bases at J, with 10 bases between. CDR3 length: 13 residues. The CDR3 nucleotides read TGTGCCAGCAGTTTATCCAGGCAAGAGACCCAGTACTTC. It translates to CASSLSRQETQYF.

V is TRBV5-1 and J is TRBJ2-5, with a tentative D call TRBD1 (5 bases). This CDR3 has 14 residues. Germline CDR1 reads SGHRS; CDR2 reads YFSETQ. Trimming shortened V by 4 bases and J by 4 bases, and 14 bases separated the two germline ends. In DNA, the CDR3 is TGCGCCAGCAGCCAGAGGCAGGGAATAGAGACCCAGTACTTC. Protein: CASSQRQGIETQYF. Full variable domain (outside the CDR3, taken from reference TRBV5-1 and TRBJ2-5): KAGVTQTPRYLIKTRGQQVTLSCSPISGHRSVSWYQQTPGQGLQFLFEYFSETQRNKGNFPGRFSGRQFSNSRSEMNVSTLELGDSALYLCASSQRQGIETQYFGPGTRLLVL.

Only a few counts were recorded for this clonotype. V is TRBV7-2 and J is TRBJ2-3; D is unresolved. In germline, CDR1 is SGHTA, CDR2 FQGNSA. V lost 1 base and J 4 bases, leaving 12 bases between the germline ends. The CDR3 totals 15 residues. In DNA, the CDR3 is TGTGCCAGCAGCTTAGACGGCAGGTGGGCAGATACGCAGTATTTT. It encodes CASSLDGRWADTQYF.

V gene TRBV5-1 combines with J gene TRBJ1-1; D is ambiguous. This CDR3 has 15 residues. CDR1 and CDR2 (germline): SGHRS, YFSETQ. Trimming pared 0 bases from V and 0 bases from J, leaving 9 bases between. The CDR3 DNA sequence: TGCGCCAGCAGCTTGGAGGGATATTTGAACACTGAAGCTTTCTTT. This encodes CASSLEGYLNTEAFF.

The J gene is TRBJ2-5, the V gene TRBV19, with D uncertain. Judging by the DNA end, TRBJ2-7 fits better; the J call may be wrong. The CDR3 length is 13 residues. The germline CDR1 and CDR2 sequences are LNHDA and SQIVND (reference sequence). This CDR3 is CASSIGPYYEQYF. Here the CDR3 DNA reads TGTGCCAGTAGTATCGGTCCCTACTACGAGCAGTACTTC.

The rearrangement joins TRBV7-2 to TRBJ2-3; D is perhaps TRBD2 (6 bases). V dropped 2 bases and J dropped 5 bases, with 11 bases sitting between them. The V gene's germline CDR1 is SGHTA and CDR2 FQGNSA. The CDR3 has 14 residues. CDR3: CASSLLGGGDTQYF. CDR3 nucleotide sequence: TGTGCCAGCAGCTTACTGGGGGGAGGAGATACGCAGTATTTT.

This clonotype was seen more than once but under ten times. The chain uses TRBV24-1 and TRBJ1-2; 7 bases match TRBD1. CDR1 KGHDR and CDR2 SFDVKD come from the germline V gene. V shed 6 bases, J shed 4 bases, and the junction held 7 bases outside the gene matches. The CDR3 covers 14 residues. DNA for the CDR3: TGTGCCACCAGTCCCTCTGGGACAGCCTATGGCTACACCTTC. This codes for CATSPSGTAYGYTF.

The V and J genes are TRBV19 and TRBJ2-1; either TRBD1 or TRBD2 may supply D (5 bases each). Per the germline V gene, CDR1 is LNHDA and CDR2 is SQIVND (reference sequence). The CDR3 totals 15 residues. V was clipped by 3 bases and J by 4 bases, with 13 bases between them. In DNA, the CDR3 is TGTGCCAGTAGTATGGGGACGGATATTTACAATGAGCAGTTCTTC. It encodes CASSMGTDIYNEQFF.

This chain uses TRBV6-5 with TRBJ2-1; TRBD2 matches at 10 bases. Germline values: CDR1 MNHEY, CDR2 SVGAGI. The CDR3 has 17 amino acids. V shed 2 bases and J 0 bases; nucleotides not matched to a gene: 4. CDR3 region: CASSYMLAGASYNEQFF. In nucleotides, the CDR3 is TGTGCCAGCAGTTACATGCTAGCGGGAGCCTCCTACAATGAGCAGTTCTTC.

This clonotype was recorded a few times. V is TRBV7-8 and J is TRBJ2-2; possibly TRBD1 for D (6 bases). CDR1 is SGHVS and CDR2 is FQNEAQ in the germline V gene. V lost 3 bases, J lost 6 bases, and 17 bases lay in between. The CDR3 contains 16 residues. The CDR3 spells CASSFSPRGGAGELFF. CDR3 DNA: TGTGCCAGCAGCTTCAGCCCCAGGGGTGGAGCCGGGGAGCTGTTTTTT.

This chain links TRBV6-5 with TRBJ2-5; D not resolved. Germline values: CDR1 MNHEY, CDR2 SVGAGI. The V gene lost 6 bases and the J gene lost 9 bases, with 11 bases spanning the gap. This CDR3 spans 11 amino acids. The CDR3 bases are TGTGCCAGCAGCACCCTCGTGGCCCAGTACTTC. Translating it yields CASSTLVAQYF.

In its sample, this clonotype was seen a few times. This chain links TRBV7-9 with TRBJ2-1, with D tentatively TRBD1 (6 bases). The V and J ends lost 5 bases and 4 bases respectively, with 18 bases between them. This CDR3 comprises 16 residues. Germline CDR1 reads SEHNR; CDR2 reads FQNEAQ (reference sequence). This CDR3 reads CASSPTGRGAYNEQFF. Here the CDR3 DNA reads TGTGCCAGCAGCCCGACGGGCAGGGGAGCGTACAATGAGCAGTTCTTC. Filled out from reference TRBV7-9 and TRBJ2-1, the complete variable domain reads DTGVSQNPRHKITKRGQNVTFRCDPISEHNRLYWYRQTLGQGPEFLTYFQNEAQLEKSRLLSDRFSAERPKGSFSTLEIQRTEQGDSAMYLCASSPTGRGAYNEQFFGPGTRLTVL.

V gene TRBV6-6 combines with J gene TRBJ1-1; D call uncertain. Trimming pared 2 bases from V and 4 bases from J, leaving 11 bases between. This CDR3 has 14 amino acids. Germline CDR1 is MNHNY and CDR2 is SVGAGI (reference sequence). CDR3 nucleotide sequence: TGTGCCAGCAGTTACGCTTCAAGGAGCACTGAAGCTTTCTTT. It encodes CASSYASRSTEAFF.

The chain has TRBV5-1 and TRBJ2-7; maybe TRBD1 (6 bases). The CDR3 has 15 amino acids. Trimming pared 0 bases from V and 3 bases from J, leaving 13 bases between. The germline CDR1 and CDR2 sequences are SGHRS and YFSETQ. The CDR3 region has the DNA TGCGCCAGCAGCTTGGTCAGGGGTGCGGACTACGAGCAGTACTTC. This gives the protein CASSLVRGADYEQYF.

This clonotype was picked up a small number of times. The genes are TRBV5-1 and TRBJ2-3; possible D gene TRBD1, 5 bases. V was shortened by 4 bases and J by 3 bases, with 15 bases between the two germline ends. CDR3 length: 15 residues. Germline values: CDR1 SGHRS, CDR2 YFSETQ. The CDR3 here is CASSPEDSSTDTQYF. DNA of the CDR3: TGCGCCAGCAGCCCAGAAGACAGTTCTACAGATACGCAGTATTTT.

This clonotype was seen only a few times. V is TRBV6-1 and J is TRBJ1-2, with 11 bases that match TRBD1. Germline CDR1 is MNHNS and CDR2 is SASEGT. The CDR3 runs to 17 residues. V dropped 5 bases and J dropped 1; count of bases not matched to a gene: 9. This chain's CDR3 is CASSPMRTGGINYGYTF. In DNA, the CDR3 is TGTGCCAGCAGTCCGATGAGGACAGGGGGCATTAACTATGGCTACACCTTC.

The CDR3 sequence: CASSRQGPLERYF. The CDR3 region has the DNA TGTGCCAGCAGCAGACAGGGGCCCCTCGAGCGGTACTTC. The chain links TRBV21-1 to TRBJ2-5; the D call in the table, TRBD1, was not verified against the DNA. TRBV21-1 is tagged as a pseudogene. The CDR3 is 13 amino acids.